The present entry profiles one TCR beta chain with its context. Enrollment of patients from Seattle took place during active infection, with longitudinal follow-up. The sample is drawn from a study of blood T cell repertoires in COVID-19. On the study more broadly: From the United States, Italy and Spain came samples of acute and convalescent COVID-19.

Libraries were prepared by immunoSEQ multiplex PCR; TCRdb keeps only in-frame clonotypes and omits some of them. The sample has 250,000 to 350,000 clones; approximately 84% are singletons. The receptor was derived from a human donor with COVID-19, enrolled during active disease. The donor label of this sample is uncertain. Sequencing was carried out using peripheral blood.

The CDR3 reads CASSFRFRSSTLMNTEAFF. The CDR3 DNA reads TGTGCCAGCAGCTTCCGTTTCCGGAGTTCCACCCTAATGAACACTGAAGCTTTCTTT. The V and J genes are TRBV5-4 and TRBJ1-1; D unclear. The V end was cut by 2 bases, the J end by 0 bases, with 23 bases between. Germline CDR1 reads SGHNT; CDR2 reads YYREEE (reference sequence). CDR3 length: 19 amino acids.